This is a list of T cell receptor beta chains from one sample in a study of blood T cell repertoires in COVID-19. The table came from immunoSEQ multiplex PCR; TCRdb's copy has only in-frame clones and leaves some out. The table has about 170,000 clones, about 80% seen once. Material for sequencing was peripheral blood. Receptors originate from a woman in her forties with COVID-19, enrolled during active disease. The CDR3 runs from the conserved cysteine through the conserved F or W. A D gene is named only where the DNA matches it firmly. Size values are once, few and many counts, or a class for expanded clones, and some rows have none.

j_gene	d_gene	abundance	v_gene	CDR3aa	CDR3nt
TRBJ2-2	.	.	TRBV9	CASSAVNTGELFF	TGTGCCAGCAGCGCCGTAAACACCGGGGAGCTGTTTTTT
TRBJ1-5	.	.	TRBV21-1	CASSKGRQGSQPQHF	TGTGCCAGCAGCAAGGGAAGGCAGGGCTCTCAGCCCCAGCATTTT
TRBJ2-5	TRBD2	.	TRBV11-2	CASSSSGGGAETQYF	TGTGCCAGCAGCTCCTCCGGGGGGGGCGCGGAGACCCAGTACTTC
TRBJ1-1	.	.	TRBV16	CASSPQYSGTEAFF	TGTGCCAGCAGCCCACAATATTCGGGCACTGAAGCTTTCTTT
TRBJ2-2	TRBD1	.	TRBV28	CASSSQGATGELFF	TGTGCCAGCAGTTCACAGGGGGCTACCGGGGAGCTGTTTTTT
TRBJ2-7	.	.	TRBV2	CASKVTAYEQYF	TGTGCCAGCAAGGTGACAGCCTACGAGCAGTACTTC
TRBJ1-5	.	.	TRBV21-1	CASSKGGLLRGQPQHF	TGTGCCAGCAGCAAAGGGGGACTTCTGCGGGGTCAGCCCCAGCATTTT
TRBJ1-1	TRBD1	.	TRBV5-1	CASSPSGQPYEAFF	TGCGCCAGCAGCCCCTCGGGACAGCCCTATGAAGCTTTCTTT
TRBJ1-2	TRBD1	.	TRBV9	CASSLTGTGDYGYTF	TGTGCCAGCAGCTTAACCGGGACAGGGGACTATGGCTACACCTTC
TRBJ2-3	TRBD2	once	TRBV7-6	CASSLGGSLSDTQYF	TGTGCCAGCAGCTTGGGCGGGAGTCTTTCAGATACGCAGTATTTT
TRBJ2-5	.	.	TRBV7-9	CASSTWTPEQETQYF	TGTGCCAGCAGCACCTGGACACCCGAACAAGAGACCCAGTACTTC
TRBJ2-2	TRBD2	few	TRBV10-1	CASSEGGRGLGELFF	TGCGCCAGCAGTGAGGGCGGGAGAGGTCTCGGGGAGCTGTTTTTT
TRBJ2-3	TRBD1	once	TRBV5-4	CASSLDRVGDTQYF	TGTGCCAGCAGCTTAGACAGGGTGGGAGATACGCAGTATTTT
TRBJ2-1	TRBD2	.	TRBV2	CASSRLAGPYNEQFF	TGTGCCAGCAGTCGACTAGCGGGACCTTACAATGAGCAGTTCTTC
TRBJ2-1	.	many	TRBV6-5	CASRRTGRNNEQFF	TGTGCCAGCAGACGCACGGGTCGGAACAATGAGCAGTTCTTC
TRBJ2-1	TRBD2	.	TRBV10-3	CAISEPSGTSYNEQFF	TGTGCCATCAGTGAACCTAGCGGGACGTCCTACAATGAGCAGTTCTTC
TRBJ2-1	.	once	TRBV30	CAWSRGMWNEQFF	TGTGCCTGGAGTCGGGGAATGTGGAATGAGCAGTTCTTC
TRBJ2-3	.	many	TRBV27	CASSPLDYTADTQYF	TGTGCCAGCAGTCCGTTGGACTATACAGCAGATACGCAGTATTTT
TRBJ2-2	.	.	TRBV19	CASSISLLARRDTGELFF	TGTGCCAGTAGTATATCACTGTTGGCTCGGAGGGACACCGGGGAGCTGTTTTTT
TRBJ1-2	.	.	TRBV6-5	CASRKTGHGYTF	TGTGCCAGCAGGAAAACAGGGCATGGCTACACCTTC
TRBJ1-5	.	.	TRBV12-3/TRBV12-4	CASSRPTWPQHF	TGTGCCAGCAGCCGCCCAACTTGGCCCCAGCATTTT
TRBJ2-1	TRBD2	few	TRBV5-4	CASSLKGLAGVYNEQFF	TGTGCCAGCAGCTTGAAGGGACTAGCGGGAGTTTACAATGAGCAGTTCTTC
TRBJ2-6	.	.	TRBV28	CATLSWGGGANVLTF	TGTGCCACCCTCTCCTGGGGAGGTGGGGCCAACGTCCTGACTTTC
TRBJ2-1	TRBD1	.	TRBV12-5	CASGLVGTVYNEQFF	TGTGCTAGTGGTTTGGTGGGGACAGTGTACAATGAGCAGTTCTTC
TRBJ2-7	TRBD1	.	TRBV5-5	CASSLGTDNTYEQYF	TGTGCCAGCAGCCTCGGGACAGATAATACCTACGAGCAGTACTTC
TRBJ1-5	.	few	TRBV21-1	CASSIKPGQARISNQPQHF	TGTGCCAGCAGCATTAAACCGGGACAGGCAAGAATTAGCAATCAGCCCCAGCATTTT